This entry describes one T cell receptor (beta chain). Its antigen is unidentified. Profiled with immunoSEQ multiplex PCR; TCRdb holds only in-frame clones, not every one. The table shows under 150,000 clones, with around 92% occurring only once. These data are taken from a study of T cells in localized non-small cell lung cancer. Trimming pared 6 bases from V and 1 base from J, leaving 16 bases between. The CDR3 covers 15 residues. From germline, CDR1 is SGHRS and CDR2 YFSETQ. Overall study results and limits: A median 57 of the top 100 tumor clones appeared in adjacent lung. Investigators sequenced only a single tumor region, leaving heterogeneity possible.

The specimen comprised peripheral blood, sampled before any cancer treatment. This TCR was sampled from a female donor older than 55 with stage I lung adenocarcinoma. The chain joins TRBV5-1 to TRBJ1-1, with D perhaps matching TRBD1 (5 bases). The CDR3 DNA follows: TGCGCCAGCACCCCCGGGGGGTCTTCGAACACTGAAGCTTTCTTT. Translating it yields CASTPGGSSNTEAFF.